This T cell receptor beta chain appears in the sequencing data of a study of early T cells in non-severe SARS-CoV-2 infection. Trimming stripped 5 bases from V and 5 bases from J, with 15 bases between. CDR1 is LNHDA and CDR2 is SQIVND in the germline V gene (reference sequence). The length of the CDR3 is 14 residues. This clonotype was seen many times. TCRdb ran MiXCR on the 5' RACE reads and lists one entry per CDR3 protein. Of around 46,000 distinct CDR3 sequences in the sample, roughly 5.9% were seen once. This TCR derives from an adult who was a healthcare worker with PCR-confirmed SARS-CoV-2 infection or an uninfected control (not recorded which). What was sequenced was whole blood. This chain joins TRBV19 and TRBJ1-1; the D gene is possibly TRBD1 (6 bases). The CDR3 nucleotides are TGTGCCAGTAGTGCGTACGGCAGGGGTACTGAAGCTTTCTTT. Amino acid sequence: CASSAYGRGTEAFF.